This T cell receptor beta chain comes out of a study of T cell responses to AZD1222 COVID-19 vaccine (dated by TCRdb to the early 2020s). Study-wide context: Because spike-specific TCR depth and breadth did not differ between the two schedules, AZD1222 recipients who got a second dose at roughly 4 weeks were pooled with those who got a second dose at roughly 12 weeks. TCR sequencing was performed for 230 to 250 trial participants, of whom some 200 were given two doses of AZD1222 and 26 were given two doses of MenACWY control vaccine. Enrollment into the trials was organized by age into subgroups of 18-55, 56-69 and 70-plus years, and those subgroups contained roughly 150, 30 and 60 TCR-sequenced participants, respectively. What the work shows at the level of the full study, not this receptor alone: Participants were mostly white British, with more females than males. The authors suggested clonal diversity may have been underestimated. Conclusions about previously exposed vaccinees are limited because only a handful of AZD1222 recipients were SARS-CoV-2 seropositive at baseline. After two AZD1222 doses, spike-specific TCR breadth and depth were significantly higher than at day 0 and than in MenACWY recipients. Reportedly, almost half of the unique spike-specific TCRs recognized epitopes lying outside the regions that are mutated in the B.1.351 and B.1.1.7 variants. The vaccine-associated CD4 TCRs covered the entire spike protein, and the dominant responses fell in regions 160-218 and 743-854. Because no day 14 peak-response samples were available, the repertoires could be characterized only after the peak T cell response. In the small 56-69-year group, the increase in depth fell short of significance, most likely because of low power.

Sequences LGHNT (CDR1) and FRNRAP (CDR2) are obtained from the germline V gene. Taken from cysteine to phenylalanine, the CDR3 has 13 residues. The read is trimmed to its CDR3 DNA, 39 bases read in frame from base 1. V is shortened by 4 bases, J by 3 bases, and the region joining them spans 10 bases. Comment on this clone: It has no known antigen specificity. Base qualities are not at hand, and no much larger clone is one base apart.

Taken with the paper, the label for time point translates to: baseline before first vaccination. Vaccinee samples came from UK trials COV001 and COV002, including a single-blind randomized controlled phase 2/3 trial of AZD1222 (ChAdOx1 nCoV-19) in healthy adults. For TCRbeta chain sequencing, PBMC samples were collected from trial participants at day 0 and at day 28 after the second dose. The CDR3 regions of human TCRbeta chains were analyzed by immunosequencing. On the authors' methods: Repertoire TCRs were matched against a reference library of SARS-CoV-2-specific TCRs generated with the MIRA antigen-specificity platform. Breadth meant the fraction of unique TCRs that were SARS-CoV-2-associated, whereas depth meant the fraction of total T cells that were SARS-CoV-2-associated. Each spike-specific TCR was assigned to its reactive spike region and to a CD4 or CD8 class using the MIRA data. Log10-transformed breadth and depth values were compared by one-way ANOVA with Sidak's multiple comparisons tests. What TCRdb holds here is the immuneACCESS table cut down to in-frame rearrangements. Part of the clones is not present; checked against another copy, under half of the missing clones reflect an unresolved V gene, and the others are unexplained. V, J and clone size reflect that table, while D and trimming were determined from the DNA. The sample table records some 120,000 clones; over 75% of these occur just once. The ten largest clones capture roughly a tenth of the sample.

The source material was peripheral blood, sampled on day 0 of AZD1222 vaccination. This TCR derives from an adult in good health. This chain is built from TRBV12-5 and TRBJ2-7; 5 matching bases give a weak D call of TRBD2. This receptor has the CDR3 CASGSPGSYEQYF. The DNA sequence follows: TGTGCTAGTGGTTCTCCGGGGAGCTACGAGCAGTACTTC. Outside the CDR3, residues come from the reference TRBV12-5 and TRBJ2-7 proteins, so the full variable domain is: DARVTQTPRHKVTEMGQEVTMRCQPILGHNTVFWYRQTMMQGLELLAYFRNRAPLDDSGMPKDRFSAEMPDATLATLKIQPSEPRDSAVYFCASGSPGSYEQYFGPGTRLTVT.